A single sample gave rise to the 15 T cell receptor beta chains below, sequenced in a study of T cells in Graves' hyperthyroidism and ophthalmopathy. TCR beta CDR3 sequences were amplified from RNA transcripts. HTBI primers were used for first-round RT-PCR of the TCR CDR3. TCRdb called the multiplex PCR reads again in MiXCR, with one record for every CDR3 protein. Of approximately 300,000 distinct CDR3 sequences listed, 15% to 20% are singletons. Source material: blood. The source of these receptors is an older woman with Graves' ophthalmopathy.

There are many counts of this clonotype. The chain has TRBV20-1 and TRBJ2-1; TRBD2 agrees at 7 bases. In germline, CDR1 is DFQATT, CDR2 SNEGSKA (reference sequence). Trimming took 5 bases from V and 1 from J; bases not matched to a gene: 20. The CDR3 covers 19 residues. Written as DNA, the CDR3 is TGCAGTGCTGTCGTCTTTTCGGGAGGCAAGATAAGTTCCTACAATGAGCAGTTCTTC. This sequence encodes CSAVVFSGGKISSYNEQFF.

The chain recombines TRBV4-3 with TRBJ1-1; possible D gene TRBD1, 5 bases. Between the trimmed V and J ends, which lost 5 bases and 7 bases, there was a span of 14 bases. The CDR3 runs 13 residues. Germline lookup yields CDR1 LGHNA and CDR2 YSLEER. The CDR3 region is CASSFSGGGEAFF. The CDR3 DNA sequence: TGCGCCAGCAGCTTCTCCGGGGGGGGTGAAGCTTTCTTT.

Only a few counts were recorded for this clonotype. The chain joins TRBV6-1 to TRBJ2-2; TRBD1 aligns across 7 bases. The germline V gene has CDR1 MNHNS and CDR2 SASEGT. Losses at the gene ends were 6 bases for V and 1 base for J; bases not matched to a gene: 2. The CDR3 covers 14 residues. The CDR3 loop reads CASRWTGNTGELFF. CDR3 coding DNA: TGTGCCAGCAGATGGACAGGGAACACCGGGGAGCTGTTTTTT.

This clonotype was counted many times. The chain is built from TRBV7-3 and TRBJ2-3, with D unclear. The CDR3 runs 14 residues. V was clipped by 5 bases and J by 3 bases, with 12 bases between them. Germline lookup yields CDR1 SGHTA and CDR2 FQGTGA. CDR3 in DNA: TGTGCCAGCAGCATCGGTAGTCTGACAGATACGCAGTATTTT. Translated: CASSIGSLTDTQYF.

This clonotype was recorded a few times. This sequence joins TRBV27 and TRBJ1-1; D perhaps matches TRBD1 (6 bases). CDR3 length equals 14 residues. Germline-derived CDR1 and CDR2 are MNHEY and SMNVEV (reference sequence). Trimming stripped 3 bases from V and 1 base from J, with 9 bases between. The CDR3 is CASSFGGANTEAFF. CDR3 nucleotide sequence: TGTGCCAGCAGTTTTGGGGGGGCGAACACTGAAGCTTTCTTT.

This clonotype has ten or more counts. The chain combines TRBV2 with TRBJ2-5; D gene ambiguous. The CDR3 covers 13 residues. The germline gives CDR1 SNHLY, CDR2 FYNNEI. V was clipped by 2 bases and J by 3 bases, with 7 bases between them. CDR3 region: CASSEPEEETQYF. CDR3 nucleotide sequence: TGTGCCAGCAGTGAACCAGAGGAAGAGACCCAGTACTTC.

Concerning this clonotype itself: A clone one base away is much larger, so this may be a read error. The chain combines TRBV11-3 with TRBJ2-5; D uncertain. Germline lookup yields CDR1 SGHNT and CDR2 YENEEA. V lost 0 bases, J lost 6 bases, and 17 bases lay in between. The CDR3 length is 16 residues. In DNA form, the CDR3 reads TGTGCCAGCAGCTTAGATATCCGCGAGTGGGGAAAGACCCAGTACTTC. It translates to CASSLDIREWGKTQYF. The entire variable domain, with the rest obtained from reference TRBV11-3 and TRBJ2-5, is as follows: EAGVVQSPRYKIIEKKQPVAFWCNPISGHNTLYWYLQNLGQGPELLIRYENEEAVDDSQLPKDRFSAERLKGVDSTLKIQPAELGDSAVYLCASSLDIREWGKTQYFGPGTRLLVL.

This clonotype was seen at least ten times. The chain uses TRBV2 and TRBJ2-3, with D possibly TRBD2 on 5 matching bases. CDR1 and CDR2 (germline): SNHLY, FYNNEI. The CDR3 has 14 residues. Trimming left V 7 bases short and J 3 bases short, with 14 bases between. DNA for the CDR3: TGTGCCAGCAATAGCGTGCCCGGTACAGATACGCAGTATTTT. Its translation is CASNSVPGTDTQYF.

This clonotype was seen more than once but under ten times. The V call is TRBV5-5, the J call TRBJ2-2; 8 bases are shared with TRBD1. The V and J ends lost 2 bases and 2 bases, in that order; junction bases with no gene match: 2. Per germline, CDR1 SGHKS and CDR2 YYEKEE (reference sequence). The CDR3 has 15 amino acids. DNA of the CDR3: TGTGCCAGCAGCTTCGGGACAGGAAACACCGGGGAGCTGTTTTTT. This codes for CASSFGTGNTGELFF.

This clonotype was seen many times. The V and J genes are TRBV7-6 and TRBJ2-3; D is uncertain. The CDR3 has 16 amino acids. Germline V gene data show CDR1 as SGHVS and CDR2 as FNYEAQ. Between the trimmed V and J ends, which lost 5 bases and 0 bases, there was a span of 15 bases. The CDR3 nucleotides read TGTGCCAGCAGCCCCGGTGGTATACGAAGCACAGATACGCAGTATTTT. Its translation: CASSPGGIRSTDTQYF.

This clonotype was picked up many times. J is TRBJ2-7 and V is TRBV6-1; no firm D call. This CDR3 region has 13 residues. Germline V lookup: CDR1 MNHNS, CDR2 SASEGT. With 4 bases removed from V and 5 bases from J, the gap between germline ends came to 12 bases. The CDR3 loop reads CASSVGTDHEQYF. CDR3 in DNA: TGTGCCAGCAGTGTGGGTACAGACCACGAGCAGTACTTC.

The CDR3 sequence is CASSFQGQRERDTGELFF. The CDR3 DNA is TGTGCCAGCAGTTTCCAAGGACAGCGGGAGCGGGACACCGGGGAGCTGTTTTTT. V and J are TRBV27 and TRBJ2-2, with 8 nucleotides matching TRBD2. Germline trimming cut 3 bases from V and 3 bases from J; bases unmatched to any gene: 12. The CDR3 is made up of 18 amino acids. Germline CDR1 MNHEY, CDR2 SMNVEV (reference sequence).

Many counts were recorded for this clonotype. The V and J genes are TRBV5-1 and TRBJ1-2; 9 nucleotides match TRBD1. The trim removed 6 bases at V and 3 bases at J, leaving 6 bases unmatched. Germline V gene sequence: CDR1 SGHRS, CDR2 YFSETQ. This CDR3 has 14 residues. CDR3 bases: TGCGCCAGCACCTGGGACAGGGTGGACTATGGCTACACCTTC. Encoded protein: CASTWDRVDYGYTF.

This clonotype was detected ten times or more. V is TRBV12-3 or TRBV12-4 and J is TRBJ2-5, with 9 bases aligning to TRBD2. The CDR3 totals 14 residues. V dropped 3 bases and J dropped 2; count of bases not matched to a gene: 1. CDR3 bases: TGTGCCAGCAGTTTTAGCGGGGGACAAGAGACCCAGTACTTC. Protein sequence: CASSFSGGQETQYF.

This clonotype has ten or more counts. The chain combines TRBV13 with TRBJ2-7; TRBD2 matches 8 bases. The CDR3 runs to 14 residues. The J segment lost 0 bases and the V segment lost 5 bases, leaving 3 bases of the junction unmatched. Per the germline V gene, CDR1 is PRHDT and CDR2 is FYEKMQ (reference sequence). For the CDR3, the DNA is TGTGCCAGCAGCCCCGGGACTAGCTCCTACGAGCAGTACTTC. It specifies CASSPGTSSYEQYF.